This is a list of T cell receptor beta chains from one sample in a study of identical twins. One entry per CDR3 protein results from TCRdb running MiXCR on the 5' RACE reads. The sample lists hundreds of thousands of distinct CDR3 sequences; around an eighth were seen once. Sequencing input: memory (CD45RO+) T cells sorted from blood. These TCRs come from a woman younger than 35 in good health. The CDR3 runs from the conserved cysteine through the conserved F or W. The D gene is left open where the match is weak. Rows give clone size only sometimes, using once, few, many, or a class for an expanded clone.

J gene | clone size | D gene | V gene | CDR3 protein | CDR3 DNA
TRBJ1-5 | many | NA | TRBV12-3/TRBV12-4 | CASSRALNQPQHF | TGTGCCAGCAGCCGGGCCTTGAATCAGCCCCAGCATTTT
TRBJ2-3 | many | NA | TRBV29-1 | CSAGPPAADTQYF | TGCAGCGCTGGACCACCGGCGGCAGATACGCAGTATTTT
TRBJ1-2 | once | NA | TRBV5-1 | CASSLGMGHVPGYTF | TGCGCCAGCAGCTTGGGAATGGGGCACGTCCCCGGCTACACCTTC
TRBJ1-1 | NA | TRBD1 | TRBV30 | CAWKGQGYTEAFF | TGTGCCTGGAAAGGACAGGGCTACACTGAAGCTTTCTTT
TRBJ1-5 | NA | NA | TRBV3-1 | CASSQGGDQPQHF | TGTGCCAGCAGCCAAGGGGGAGATCAGCCCCAGCATTTT
TRBJ2-5 | NA | TRBD1 | TRBV10-2 | CASSDRAGGRLRETQYF | TGCGCCAGCAGTGATCGGGCAGGGGGAAGGTTGCGAGAGACCCAGTACTTC
TRBJ2-1 | NA | TRBD2 | TRBV9 | CASSVGGGRAYNEQFF | TGTGCCAGCAGCGTAGGTGGCGGGAGGGCATACAATGAGCAGTTCTTC
TRBJ2-2 | NA | TRBD2 | TRBV6-5 | CASSSRRLAGGTGELFF | TGTGCCAGCAGTTCCCGCCGACTAGCGGGGGGCACCGGGGAGCTGTTTTTT
TRBJ2-5 | few | NA | TRBV5-1 | CASSFAGVETQYF | TGCGCCAGCAGTTTTGCAGGGGTAGAGACCCAGTACTTC
TRBJ1-1 | NA | NA | TRBV12-3/TRBV12-4 | CASSSDAWWANTEAFF | TGTGCCAGCAGTTCGGATGCTTGGTGGGCCAACACTGAAGCTTTCTTT
TRBJ1-5 | few | NA | TRBV6-5 | CASRLQGGSQPQHF | TGTGCCAGCCGGTTACAGGGAGGTAGTCAGCCCCAGCATTTT
TRBJ2-7 | few | NA | TRBV3-1 | CASSQELGEQYF | TGTGCCAGCAGCCAAGAATTGGGCGAGCAGTACTTC
TRBJ2-5 | NA | NA | TRBV7-2 | CASSLAPVTETQYF | TGTGCCAGCAGCTTAGCGCCAGTAACGGAGACCCAGTACTTC
TRBJ2-5 | NA | TRBD2 | TRBV20-1 | CSARRPGGVEETQYF | TGCAGTGCAAGGCGCCCGGGGGGGGTGGAAGAGACCCAGTACTTC
TRBJ2-2 | few | NA | TRBV5-5 | CASSLGRGNTGELFF | TGTGCCAGCAGCTTGGGACGGGGAAACACCGGGGAGCTGTTTTTT
TRBJ1-1 | NA | TRBD1 | TRBV11-2 | CASSFPRTGAFF | TGTGCCAGCAGCTTCCCAAGGACAGGGGCTTTCTTT
TRBJ2-2 | NA | NA | TRBV6-2/TRBV6-3 | CAGTERAEGGELFF | TGTGCCGGCACGGAACGAGCGGAGGGCGGGGAGCTGTTTTTT
TRBJ2-3 | few | TRBD2 | TRBV6-5 | CASSYSMSGTSQDTQYF | TGTGCCAGCAGTTACTCGATGAGTGGGACTAGTCAAGATACGCAGTATTTT
TRBJ2-1 | NA | NA | TRBV27 | CASMLLGYNEQFF | TGTGCCAGCATGTTATTAGGGTACAATGAGCAGTTCTTC
TRBJ1-3 | NA | NA | TRBV20-1 | CSASQGMGNTIYF | TGCAGTGCTAGTCAGGGGATGGGAAACACCATATATTTT
TRBJ2-2 | few | NA | TRBV3-1 | CASSQLATGELFF | TGTGCCAGCAGCCAGCTAGCGACCGGGGAGCTGTTTTTT
TRBJ2-7 | NA | NA | TRBV12-3/TRBV12-4 | CASSIRSAGPPYEQYF | TGTGCCAGCAGTATCAGGTCTGCGGGGCCCCCCTACGAGCAGTACTTC
TRBJ2-2 | few | NA | TRBV6-1 | CASRTNNLNTGELFF | TGTGCCAGCAGGACGAACAACCTGAACACCGGGGAGCTGTTTTTT
TRBJ1-5 | medium-sized | NA | TRBV7-2 | CASSLAGQGGHQPQHF | TGTGCCAGCAGCTTAGCAGGCCAGGGTGGGCATCAGCCCCAGCATTTT
TRBJ2-3 | many | NA | TRBV10-3 | CAISVGGDTQYF | TGTGCCATCAGTGTCGGTGGGGATACGCAGTATTTT
TRBJ2-3 | NA | NA | TRBV19 | CASSWMGTDTQYF | TGTGCCAGTTCGTGGATGGGTACAGATACGCAGTATTTT
TRBJ1-2 | few | NA | TRBV27 | CASSRRVSKANYGYTF | TGTGCCAGCAGCCGGAGGGTTTCCAAAGCTAACTATGGCTACACCTTC
TRBJ1-6 | once | TRBD1 | TRBV6-2/TRBV6-3 | CASSYSGDSPMSPLHF | TGTGCCAGCAGTTACTCGGGGGACAGCCCCATGTCACCCCTCCACTTT
TRBJ2-1 | few | TRBD2 | TRBV20-1 | CSAIIAGSQRREQFF | TGCAGTGCTATTATAGCGGGCTCCCAACGAAGGGAGCAGTTCTTC
TRBJ2-3 | few | TRBD2 | TRBV6-2/TRBV6-3 | CASGDPSGRSPDTQYF | TGTGCCAGCGGCGACCCTAGCGGGAGGTCGCCAGATACGCAGTATTTT
TRBJ2-7 | few | NA | TRBV28 | CASSLSGFEHEQYF | TGTGCCAGCAGTTTATCAGGGTTCGAGCACGAGCAGTACTTC
TRBJ1-1 | NA | NA | TRBV20-1 | CSARGGTEAFF | TGCAGTGCTCGGGGGGGCACTGAAGCTTTCTTT
TRBJ1-2 | NA | NA | TRBV5-1 | CASSVSAEEGYGYTF | TGCGCCAGCAGCGTATCCGCGGAGGAGGGCTATGGCTACACCTTC
TRBJ2-5 | few | TRBD2 | TRBV20-1 | CSASGTAGGETQYF | TGCAGTGCTAGTGGGACGGCGGGAGGAGAGACCCAGTACTTC
TRBJ2-1 | many | TRBD2 | TRBV14 | CASSQEGPWRVIAGYNEQFF | TGTGCCAGCAGCCAAGAGGGCCCTTGGCGGGTAATAGCGGGTTACAATGAGCAGTTCTTC
TRBJ1-3 | NA | NA | TRBV6-5 | CASSYLGSGNTIYF | TGTGCCAGCAGTTACCTGGGTTCTGGAAACACCATATATTTT
TRBJ1-3 | few | NA | TRBV12-3/TRBV12-4 | CASSLENLGTGNTIYF | TGTGCCAGCAGTTTAGAGAATTTGGGGACGGGAAACACCATATATTTT
TRBJ1-1 | few | NA | TRBV5-6 | CASSTPGTGNTEAFF | TGTGCCAGCAGCACACCCGGGACCGGGAACACTGAAGCTTTCTTT
TRBJ2-5 | many | NA | TRBV20-1 | CSATGPSDQETQYF | TGCAGTGCTACCGGGCCTAGCGATCAAGAGACCCAGTACTTC
TRBJ2-5 | few | NA | TRBV5-4 | CASSPDPPVAQYF | TGTGCCAGCAGCCCCGACCCCCCCGTGGCCCAGTACTTC
TRBJ1-6 | few | NA | TRBV18 | CASSPFGVTLYNSPLHF | TGTGCCAGCTCACCCTTCGGGGTGACGCTCTATAATTCACCCCTCCACTTT
TRBJ2-1 | many | NA | TRBV20-1 | CSARRVGHEQFF | TGCAGTGCTAGAAGGGTAGGGCATGAGCAGTTCTTC
TRBJ1-1 | many | NA | TRBV5-4 | CASSLYNRRDTEAFF | TGTGCCAGCAGCTTGTATAACAGGCGGGACACTGAAGCTTTCTTT
TRBJ2-7 | many | NA | TRBV20-1 | CSAPTDTGEPYF | TGCAGTGCCCCGACCGACACGGGGGAGCCGTACTTC
TRBJ2-7 | NA | NA | TRBV10-3 | CAISERVSASEQYF | TGTGCCATCAGTGAACGCGTGTCGGCGTCTGAGCAGTACTTC
TRBJ2-7 | few | NA | TRBV20-1 | CSPYQGLAGHVDEQYF | TGCAGTCCATACCAAGGCTTGGCAGGGCATGTGGACGAGCAGTACTTC
TRBJ2-1 | NA | TRBD2 | TRBV20-1 | CSAPASGRSGEQFF | TGCAGTGCGCCAGCTAGCGGGAGGTCGGGTGAGCAGTTCTTC
TRBJ1-2 | NA | TRBD1 | TRBV20-1 | CSASLTGGYGYTF | TGCAGTGCTTCCTTGACAGGGGGCTATGGCTACACCTTC